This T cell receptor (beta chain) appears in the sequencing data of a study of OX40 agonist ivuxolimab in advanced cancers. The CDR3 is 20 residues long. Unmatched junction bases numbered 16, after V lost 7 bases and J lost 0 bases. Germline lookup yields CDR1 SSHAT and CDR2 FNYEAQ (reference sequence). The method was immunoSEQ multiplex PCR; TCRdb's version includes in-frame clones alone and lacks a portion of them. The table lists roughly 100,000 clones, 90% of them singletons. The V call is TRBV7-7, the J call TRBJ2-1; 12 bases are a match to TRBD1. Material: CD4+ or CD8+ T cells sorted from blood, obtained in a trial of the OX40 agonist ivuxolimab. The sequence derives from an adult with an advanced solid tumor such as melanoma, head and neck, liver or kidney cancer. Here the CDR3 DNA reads TGTGCCAGCAAACAGCGGGACAGGGGGCCAACGAATCCCTCCTACAATGAGCAGTTCTTC. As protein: CASKQRDRGPTNPSYNEQFF. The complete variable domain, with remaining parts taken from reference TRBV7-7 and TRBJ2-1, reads GAGVSQSPRYKVTKRGQDVTLRCDPISSHATLYWYQQALGQGPEFLTYFNYEAQPDKSGLPSDRFSAERPEGSISTLTIQRTEQRDSAMYRCASKQRDRGPTNPSYNEQFFGPGTRLTVL.